These T cell receptor beta chains were read from a single sample in a study of blood T cells in healthy people across ages. TCRdb independently ran MiXCR on the 5' RACE reads; one entry per CDR3 protein. The repertoire holds some 760,000 distinct CDR3 sequences, with more than 20% as singletons. The sample also formed part of further work on T cells of mothers and their children.

Sequencing was done on a sample of blood. All receptors derive from a boy younger than 18 in good health. CDR3s include the opening cysteine and the closing phenylalanine or tryptophan. Each record gives: V gene, clone size, D gene, J gene, CDR3 DNA, CDR3 protein. A D gene is named only where the DNA matches it firmly. Size is stated for part of the rows, as once, few or many counts, or as a class when the clone is expanded.

v_gene: TRBV15; abundance: -; d_gene: TRBD2; j_gene: TRBJ2-1; CDR3nt: TGTGCCACCAGCCGCCCCGGGGGGGCCCCCGATGAGCAGTTCTTC; CDR3aa: CATSRPGGAPDEQFF
v_gene: TRBV30; abundance: -; d_gene: -; j_gene: TRBJ1-2; CDR3nt: TGTGCCTGGAGTGTCATAAGTTGTAGTGGCTACACCTTC; CDR3aa: CAWSVISCSGYTF
v_gene: TRBV7-2; abundance: few; d_gene: -; j_gene: TRBJ1-2; CDR3nt: TGTGCCAGCAGCTTAGAACCCTCGGGGAGCGGTGGCTATGGCTACACCTTC; CDR3aa: CASSLEPSGSGGYGYTF
v_gene: TRBV11-1; abundance: few; d_gene: -; j_gene: TRBJ2-3; CDR3nt: TGTGCCAGCAGCCTGACACCAGGGCCTGCAGATACGCAGTATTTT; CDR3aa: CASSLTPGPADTQYF
v_gene: TRBV9; abundance: few; d_gene: -; j_gene: TRBJ2-6; CDR3nt: TGTGCCAGCAGCGAACCCTCCTCCGGGGGCGCATCTGCTGGGGCCAACGTCCTGACTTTC; CDR3aa: CASSEPSSGGASAGANVLTF
v_gene: TRBV11-2; abundance: -; d_gene: -; j_gene: TRBJ2-5; CDR3nt: TGTGCCAGCAGCTTAGAACCGGGGCCCGCGAGAAAGACCCAGTACTTC; CDR3aa: CASSLEPGPARKTQYF
v_gene: TRBV7-3; abundance: many; d_gene: -; j_gene: TRBJ2-1; CDR3nt: TGTGCCAGCAGCCTCCAAGCGGGTTCCTACAATGAGCAGTTCTTC; CDR3aa: CASSLQAGSYNEQFF
v_gene: TRBV20-1; abundance: -; d_gene: TRBD1; j_gene: TRBJ2-4; CDR3nt: TGCAGTGCGTATGGACAGGGAATGAGGATTCAGTACTTC; CDR3aa: CSAYGQGMRIQYF
v_gene: TRBV7-3; abundance: few; d_gene: -; j_gene: TRBJ1-1; CDR3nt: TGTGCCAGCAGCTTCTTCCATGGACAGAATTCTGAAGCTTTCTTT; CDR3aa: CASSFFHGQNSEAFF
v_gene: TRBV4-2; abundance: -; d_gene: TRBD1; j_gene: TRBJ2-5; CDR3nt: TGTGCCAGCAGCCAAGTAGGTTGGGACAGGGGGCGAGAGACCCAGTACTTC; CDR3aa: CASSQVGWDRGRETQYF
v_gene: TRBV25-1; abundance: few; d_gene: -; j_gene: TRBJ1-4; CDR3nt: TGTGCCAGCAGCGTTTTTAATGAAAAACTGTTTTTT; CDR3aa: CASSVFNEKLFF
v_gene: TRBV3-1; abundance: -; d_gene: -; j_gene: TRBJ2-1; CDR3nt: TGTGCCAGCAGCCAGTTGGCCGGGACCACTTACAATGAGCAGTTCTTC; CDR3aa: CASSQLAGTTYNEQFF
v_gene: TRBV10-2; abundance: few; d_gene: -; j_gene: TRBJ2-3; CDR3nt: TGCGCCAGCAGCTTGGTCAGGGACACAGATACGCAGTATTTT; CDR3aa: CASSLVRDTDTQYF
v_gene: TRBV5-1; abundance: many; d_gene: TRBD2; j_gene: TRBJ2-1; CDR3nt: TGTGCCAGCAGCCTGACTAGCGGGACGTACAATGAGCAGTTCTTC; CDR3aa: CASSLTSGTYNEQFF
v_gene: TRBV28; abundance: -; d_gene: TRBD2; j_gene: TRBJ2-2; CDR3nt: TGTGGAAGCGGGAGGGCCAGTACCGGGGAGCTGTTTTTT; CDR3aa: CGSGRASTGELFF
v_gene: TRBV29-1; abundance: many; d_gene: -; j_gene: TRBJ2-5; CDR3nt: TGCAGCGTTTACTCAGGCGGGGAGACCCAGTACTTC; CDR3aa: CSVYSGGETQYF
v_gene: TRBV7-8; abundance: few; d_gene: TRBD1; j_gene: TRBJ1-6; CDR3nt: TGTGCCAGCAGTTCGAAACAGGGGTCCTATAATTCACCCCTCCACTTT; CDR3aa: CASSSKQGSYNSPLHF
v_gene: TRBV7-6; abundance: few; d_gene: -; j_gene: TRBJ2-7; CDR3nt: TGTGCCAGCAGCCCCACCGGGCGTGAGCAGTACTTC; CDR3aa: CASSPTGREQYF
v_gene: TRBV5-1; abundance: -; d_gene: -; j_gene: TRBJ2-7; CDR3nt: TGCGCCAGCAGCTTGGAGGCTAGGGACGAGCAGTACTTC; CDR3aa: CASSLEARDEQYF
v_gene: TRBV29-1; abundance: few; d_gene: -; j_gene: TRBJ1-2; CDR3nt: TGCAGCGTTGTGATAGGGGAAGGGAATGGCTACACCTTC; CDR3aa: CSVVIGEGNGYTF
v_gene: TRBV7-8; abundance: few; d_gene: TRBD2; j_gene: TRBJ2-7; CDR3nt: TGTGCCAGCAGCTGGAGACCTAGCGGAGACTACGAGCAGTACTTC; CDR3aa: CASSWRPSGDYEQYF
v_gene: TRBV9; abundance: -; d_gene: TRBD2; j_gene: TRBJ2-5; CDR3nt: TGTGCCAGCAGCGCCGTGACAGCGGGAGGGGAGCAGTACTTC; CDR3aa: CASSAVTAGGEQYF
v_gene: TRBV15; abundance: -; d_gene: -; j_gene: TRBJ2-7; CDR3nt: TGTGCCACCGCTACCGGACAAATCTACGAGCAGTACTTC; CDR3aa: CATATGQIYEQYF
v_gene: TRBV12-3/TRBV12-4; abundance: few; d_gene: TRBD2; j_gene: TRBJ2-5; CDR3nt: TGTGCCAGCAGCCGAGCGGGGGGGAAGGAGACCCAGTACTTC; CDR3aa: CASSRAGGKETQYF
v_gene: TRBV28; abundance: -; d_gene: -; j_gene: TRBJ2-5; CDR3nt: TGTGCCAGCAGTTCCCGGACTCCCTGGGCGGTTGAGACCCAGTACTTC; CDR3aa: CASSSRTPWAVETQYF
v_gene: TRBV20-1; abundance: many; d_gene: -; j_gene: TRBJ1-1; CDR3nt: TGCAGTGCTAGAGTTATTGGGAACACTGAAGCTTTCTTT; CDR3aa: CSARVIGNTEAFF
v_gene: TRBV3-1; abundance: few; d_gene: -; j_gene: TRBJ1-2; CDR3nt: TGTGCCAGCAGCCAATCAGGGTTTGGCTACACCTTC; CDR3aa: CASSQSGFGYTF
v_gene: TRBV6-2/TRBV6-3; abundance: -; d_gene: -; j_gene: TRBJ1-1; CDR3nt: TGTGCCAGCAGTTACTCGATCCGGGAACCGCGGAACACTGAAGCTTTCTTT; CDR3aa: CASSYSIREPRNTEAFF
v_gene: TRBV28; abundance: few; d_gene: -; j_gene: TRBJ2-4; CDR3nt: TGTGCCAGCAGTTTAAGGGGGGAGAACATTCAGTACTTC; CDR3aa: CASSLRGENIQYF
v_gene: TRBV29-1; abundance: -; d_gene: -; j_gene: TRBJ2-6; CDR3nt: TGCAGCGTTTATCCGAGTGGGGCCAACGTCCTGACTTTC; CDR3aa: CSVYPSGANVLTF
v_gene: TRBV12-3/TRBV12-4; abundance: -; d_gene: -; j_gene: TRBJ1-2; CDR3nt: TGTGCCAGCAGTTCTCTCGGGGCCTCATATGGCTACACCTTC; CDR3aa: CASSSLGASYGYTF
v_gene: TRBV7-9; abundance: few; d_gene: -; j_gene: TRBJ1-2; CDR3nt: TGTGCCAGCAGCTCCCCCTTCCCCATCTATGGCTACACCTTC; CDR3aa: CASSSPFPIYGYTF
v_gene: TRBV21-1; abundance: -; d_gene: -; j_gene: TRBJ1-4; CDR3nt: TGTGCCAACAGCACCTTGAGGGGCGGGGAACTGTTTTTT; CDR3aa: CANSTLRGGELFF
v_gene: TRBV28; abundance: -; d_gene: TRBD1; j_gene: TRBJ1-4; CDR3nt: TGTGCCAGCAGTTCCCCACAGGGGCGTAGGTTTGAAAAACTGTTTTTT; CDR3aa: CASSSPQGRRFEKLFF
v_gene: TRBV7-2; abundance: -; d_gene: TRBD1; j_gene: TRBJ2-2; CDR3nt: TGTGCCAGCAGCCAGAGGGGACAGGGAGACACCGGGGAGCTGTTTTTT; CDR3aa: CASSQRGQGDTGELFF
v_gene: TRBV5-1; abundance: -; d_gene: -; j_gene: TRBJ1-2; CDR3nt: TGCGCCAGCAGCACGGGGCCTCCTAGCAACTATGGCTACACCTTC; CDR3aa: CASSTGPPSNYGYTF
v_gene: TRBV12-3/TRBV12-4; abundance: few; d_gene: TRBD1; j_gene: TRBJ1-1; CDR3nt: TGTGCCAGCAGTACCCGACAGGGAAGTTTGAACACTGAAGCTTTCTTT; CDR3aa: CASSTRQGSLNTEAFF
v_gene: TRBV2; abundance: -; d_gene: -; j_gene: TRBJ1-2; CDR3nt: TGTGCCAGCACTGGGGCCCGGATCGATGGCTACACCTTC; CDR3aa: CASTGARIDGYTF
v_gene: TRBV5-1; abundance: few; d_gene: -; j_gene: TRBJ2-7; CDR3nt: TGCGCCAGCAGCTTGGAGCTTTTCTCCTACGAGCAGTACTTC; CDR3aa: CASSLELFSYEQYF
v_gene: TRBV6-5; abundance: few; d_gene: -; j_gene: TRBJ1-5; CDR3nt: TGTGCCAGCGGTTACACTCCAGGAGGGGGTTATCAGCCCCAGCATTTT; CDR3aa: CASGYTPGGGYQPQHF
v_gene: TRBV7-9; abundance: few; d_gene: TRBD1; j_gene: TRBJ1-3; CDR3nt: TGTGCCAGCAGCTCAGGGGGCGCGGGAGGAAACACCATATATTTT; CDR3aa: CASSSGGAGGNTIYF
v_gene: TRBV27; abundance: few; d_gene: -; j_gene: TRBJ2-7; CDR3nt: TGTGCCAGCAAGTATTTCCCGGGGGAAACCTACGAGCAGTACTTC; CDR3aa: CASKYFPGETYEQYF
v_gene: TRBV6-2/TRBV6-3; abundance: few; d_gene: TRBD1; j_gene: TRBJ1-1; CDR3nt: TGTGCCAGCAGGGGGACAGCCAGTCTTGGAGCTTTCTTT; CDR3aa: CASRGTASLGAFF
v_gene: TRBV28; abundance: -; d_gene: -; j_gene: TRBJ2-7; CDR3nt: TGTGCCAGCAGTGAGACAGTTAACCTCTCCTACGAGCAGTACTTC; CDR3aa: CASSETVNLSYEQYF
v_gene: TRBV15; abundance: -; d_gene: -; j_gene: TRBJ2-1; CDR3nt: TGTGCCACCAGCAGACCTAAGACTCCCTTAGGAGGGGATGAGCAGTTCTTC; CDR3aa: CATSRPKTPLGGDEQFF
v_gene: TRBV20-1; abundance: -; d_gene: -; j_gene: TRBJ2-2; CDR3nt: TGCAGTGCCTCCGGGACAAAGAACACCGGGGAGCTGTTTTTT; CDR3aa: CSASGTKNTGELFF
v_gene: TRBV4-1; abundance: -; d_gene: -; j_gene: TRBJ1-2; CDR3nt: TGCGCCAGCAGCCCCGTGGGGGTCTATGGCTACACCTTC; CDR3aa: CASSPVGVYGYTF
v_gene: TRBV20-1; abundance: -; d_gene: -; j_gene: TRBJ2-3; CDR3nt: TGCAGTGCCCTAAAAACAGATACGCAGTATTTT; CDR3aa: CSALKTDTQYF
v_gene: TRBV7-3; abundance: few; d_gene: TRBD2; j_gene: TRBJ2-1; CDR3nt: TGTGCCAGCAGCGCACCCGGGACTACTTACAATGAGCAGTTCTTC; CDR3aa: CASSAPGTTYNEQFF
v_gene: TRBV7-9; abundance: once; d_gene: TRBD1; j_gene: TRBJ1-5; CDR3nt: TGTGCCAGCAGCTCCGCCGGGACAGTTAATCAGCCCCAGCATTTT; CDR3aa: CASSSAGTVNQPQHF
v_gene: TRBV2; abundance: -; d_gene: TRBD2; j_gene: TRBJ2-7; CDR3nt: TGTGCCAGCAAATTCTCAGCGGGAGGCAGCTCCTACGAGCAGTACTTC; CDR3aa: CASKFSAGGSSYEQYF
v_gene: TRBV7-6; abundance: -; d_gene: -; j_gene: TRBJ2-1; CDR3nt: TGTGCCAGCAGCTTGGCCAGCGCGAGAGGGAATGAGCAGTTCTTC; CDR3aa: CASSLASARGNEQFF